Here is one TCR beta chain with its context. The antigen is unknown. The entry originates in a study of T cells in Graves' hyperthyroidism and ophthalmopathy. In germline, CDR1 is SEHNR, CDR2 FQNEAQ (reference sequence). With 5 bases removed from V and 4 bases from J, the gap between germline ends came to 14 bases. The CDR3 length is 14 residues. Study findings and constraints: A 13 V-J model separated ophthalmopathy from stable hyperthyroidism. In validation, the model predicted ophthalmopathy. These predictions came a median approximately six months before onset. Most expanded thyroid clonotypes above 0.001 recurred in blood.

TCR beta CDR3 region amplification was performed from RNA transcripts. The primer set for the first-round RT-PCR of the TCR CDR3 was HTBI. One entry per CDR3 protein, called by TCRdb with MiXCR from the multiplex PCR reads. The sample consists of fewer than 350,000 distinct CDR3 sequences, more than 10% of them appearing once. The sample of blood was obtained at first hyperthyroidism diagnosis (before any ophthalmopathy symptoms). V is TRBV7-9 and J is TRBJ1-2, with D perhaps matching TRBD1 (6 bases). The specimen sequenced was blood. The clonotype was recovered from a woman aged 25 to 39 with Graves' hyperthyroidism that later progressed to Graves' ophthalmopathy. CDR3 coding DNA: TGTGCCAGCAGCGCACCGGGACAAGGCTATGGCTACACCTTC. The encoded protein is CASSAPGQGYGYTF.